This TCR beta chain stems from a study of human T cells and chemical hapten exposure (dated by TCRdb to about 2021). With regard to the full study: For sensitization, 2% DPC in acetone was applied to a 2 cm by 2 cm area of upper inner arm skin. Patients additionally received weekly therapeutic DPC doses to the scalp throughout the approximately 25-week study period. Patch tests used Finn chambers with 0.01% DPC on the upper back, scored after 6 days by International Contact Dermatitis Research Group standards. Alopecia areata with under or over 50% scalp involvement, alopecia totalis and alopecia universalis were represented in the patient cohort, which was mostly female. Libraries were pooled for sequencing, and variation in per-sample TCR yields was attributed mainly to small differences in library volumes within the pool. This study followed changes in the peripheral blood TCR repertoire in vivo during primary and secondary sensitization of alopecia patients to the hapten diphenylcyclopropenone (DPC). Blood samples were taken from patients before sensitization (week 0) and at 2, 6 and about 24 weeks after DPC sensitization. Around 30 alopecia patients provided blood for TCR sequencing at one to four time points (pre-sensitization, 2, 6 and 24 weeks).

Interpreted using the paper, the time point label stands for: patch test 1, 2 weeks after DPC sensitization. Reading the label with the study, this specimen's treatment or condition is: therapeutic diphenylcyclopropenone sensitization with weekly scalp DPC. Blood at each patch-test visit was drawn before the patch test was applied. Patients were eligible if aged 18 to 70, diagnosed with alopecia and judged suitable for DPC therapy, and pregnant patients were excluded. Total RNA was extracted from unfractionated whole blood collected in Tempus Blood RNA tubes. The receptor library was made with RACE. Sequencing was performed on a NextSeq 500. Library preparation attached unique molecular identifiers to individual cDNA molecules for quantitative, reproducible TCR counting. For every blood RNA sample, sequencing covered both the TCR alpha and TCR beta chains. Processing in the source paper ran as follows. The median number of TCRs per sample was roughly 94,000, ranging from roughly 20,000 to 690,600. The Decombinator software suite was used to annotate V, J and CDR3 in the TCR reads. Every sample was subsampled to the same number of TCRs (28,000) for the PS versus PT1 abundance plots. Expanded TCRs were defined as absent before sensitization and observed at least eight times at the 2-week time point. Using fastp trimming at Q25 and MiXCR clonotype assembly, TCRdb reanalyzed the public sequencing data and kept in-frame beta chains. Each entry is one CDR3 protein sequence, shown with its most common DNA and genes. The V and J calls follow TCRdb's processing rather than the paper's. Present in this sample are 95,000 to 130,000 distinct CDR3 sequences, roughly 12% of which were seen just once. 1.1% to 1.5% of the sample is taken by the ten largest.

What the research found in general, with its limitations: Patch test score was positively correlated with the number of PT1 expanded TCRs, with significance at thresholds 8, 16 and 32 but not at 4. DPC sensitization did not change the number of TCRs with a frequency above 1 in 1000, and there was no evidence of changes in global repertoire structure. Significantly more large CDR3 similarity clusters were formed by expanded TCRs than by pre-sensitization or healthy control sets, consistent with antigen-driven responses. Because every patient had alopecia, a presumed autoimmune disease, the patients' immune response might differ from that of healthy individuals. Repeated subsampling changed both the strength of the expansion versus patch-test correlation and the threshold at which that correlation became significant.

On this clonotype itself: Its antigen is currently not known. The sample holds no much larger clone one base away, and base qualities are not on file.

Sequencing was performed on whole blood, taken in connection with sensitization to the hapten diphenylcyclopropenone (DPC). This receptor was obtained from a woman between 45 and 65 years old with alopecia areata. Some clones in this sample may be carry-over from other donors' samples.

The CDR3 has the sequence CATSRGQGSSYEQYF. The nucleotide sequence is TGTGCCACCAGCAGAGGCCAGGGAAGCTCCTACGAGCAGTACTTC. Here the chain combines TRBV15 and TRBJ2-7; TRBD1 is perhaps the D gene, given 5 matching bases. From a lookup of the germline V gene (reference sequence), CDR1 and CDR2 are LNHNV and YYDKDF. There are 15 amino acids in the CDR3, from cysteine to phenylalanine inclusive. The entry retains the CDR3 DNA only, 45 bases that are in frame from base 1. At the junction V is shortened by 1 base and J by 0 bases, with 10 bases in between.